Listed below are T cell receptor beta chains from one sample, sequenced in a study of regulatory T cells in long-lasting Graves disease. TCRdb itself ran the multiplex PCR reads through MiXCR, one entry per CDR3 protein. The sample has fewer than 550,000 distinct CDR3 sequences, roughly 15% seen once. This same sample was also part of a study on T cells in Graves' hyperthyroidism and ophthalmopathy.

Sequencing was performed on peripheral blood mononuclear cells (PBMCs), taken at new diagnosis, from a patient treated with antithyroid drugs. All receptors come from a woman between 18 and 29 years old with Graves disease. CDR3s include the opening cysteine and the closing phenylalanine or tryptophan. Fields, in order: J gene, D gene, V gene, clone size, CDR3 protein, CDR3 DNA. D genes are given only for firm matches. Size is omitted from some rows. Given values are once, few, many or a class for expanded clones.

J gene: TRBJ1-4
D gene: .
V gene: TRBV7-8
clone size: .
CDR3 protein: CASSLERGVRGKLFF
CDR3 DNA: TGTGCCAGCAGCTTGGAAAGGGGGGTGAGGGGAAAACTGTTTTTT

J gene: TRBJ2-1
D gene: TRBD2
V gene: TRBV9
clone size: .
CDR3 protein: CASSPQRDGEQFF
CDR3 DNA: TGTGCCAGCAGCCCACAGCGGGACGGTGAGCAGTTCTTC

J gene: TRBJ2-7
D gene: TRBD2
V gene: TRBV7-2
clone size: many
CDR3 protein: CASSRGTSGTYSYEQYF
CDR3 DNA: TGTGCCAGCAGCCGCGGGACTAGCGGGACCTACTCCTACGAGCAGTACTTC

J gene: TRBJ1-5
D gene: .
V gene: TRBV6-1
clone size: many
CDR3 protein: CASGQGRSLGNQPQHF
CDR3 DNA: TGTGCCAGCGGCCAGGGGAGGTCGTTGGGCAATCAGCCCCAGCATTTT

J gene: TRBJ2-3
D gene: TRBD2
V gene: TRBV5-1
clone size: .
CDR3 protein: CASSLVSGHTDTQYF
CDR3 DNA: TGCGCCAGCAGCTTGGTTAGCGGGCACACAGATACGCAGTATTTT

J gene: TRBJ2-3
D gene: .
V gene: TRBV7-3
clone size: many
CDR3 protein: CASSLRRSTDTQYF
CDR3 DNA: TGTGCCAGCAGCTTGCGGCGGTCCACAGATACGCAGTATTTT

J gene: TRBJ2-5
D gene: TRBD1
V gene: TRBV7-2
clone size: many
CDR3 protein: CASSLAGQGHQETQYF
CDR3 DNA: TGTGCCAGCAGCTTAGCTGGACAGGGCCACCAAGAGACCCAGTACTTC

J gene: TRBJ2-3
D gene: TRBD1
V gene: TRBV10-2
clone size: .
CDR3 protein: CASSGNGQGLGTDTQYF
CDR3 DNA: TGCGCCAGCAGTGGTAACGGACAGGGATTGGGCACAGATACGCAGTATTTT

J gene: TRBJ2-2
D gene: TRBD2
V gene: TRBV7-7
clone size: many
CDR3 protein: CASAPQLAGAGGELFF
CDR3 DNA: TGTGCTAGCGCACCCCAACTAGCGGGAGCAGGCGGGGAGCTGTTTTTT

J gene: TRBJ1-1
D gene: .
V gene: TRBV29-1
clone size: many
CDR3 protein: CSVERGEATEAFF
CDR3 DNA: TGCAGCGTTGAACGTGGGGAGGCCACTGAAGCTTTCTTT

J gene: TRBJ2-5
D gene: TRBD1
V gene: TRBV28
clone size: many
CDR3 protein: CASSTGTELETQYF
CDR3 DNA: TGTGCCAGCAGTACCGGGACAGAGTTGGAGACCCAGTACTTC

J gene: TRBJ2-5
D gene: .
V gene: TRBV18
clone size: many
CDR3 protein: CASSPGVQETQYF
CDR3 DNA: TGTGCCAGCTCACCGGGGGTCCAAGAGACCCAGTACTTC

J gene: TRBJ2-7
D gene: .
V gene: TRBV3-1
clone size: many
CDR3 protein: CASSQESSVPSYEQYF
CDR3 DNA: TGTGCCAGCAGCCAAGAATCTAGCGTACCCTCCTACGAGCAGTACTTC

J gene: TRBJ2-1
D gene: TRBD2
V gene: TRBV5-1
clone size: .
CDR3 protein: CASSLGSGGYNEQFF
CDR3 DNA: TGCGCCAGCAGCTTGGGAAGCGGGGGTTACAATGAGCAGTTCTTC

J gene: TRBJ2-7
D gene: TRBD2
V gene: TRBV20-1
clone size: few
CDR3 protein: CSTNQAGGKYEQYF
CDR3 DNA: TGCAGTACTAACCAAGCGGGAGGGAAATACGAGCAGTACTTC

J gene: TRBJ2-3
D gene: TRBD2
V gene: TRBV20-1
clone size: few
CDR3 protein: CSAIGVAGGRADTQYF
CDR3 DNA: TGCAGTGCCATTGGGGTAGCGGGAGGGCGAGCAGATACGCAGTATTTT

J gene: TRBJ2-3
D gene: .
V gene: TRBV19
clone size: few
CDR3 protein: CASRTRDDTDTQYF
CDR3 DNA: TGTGCCAGTAGGACCAGGGACGACACAGATACGCAGTATTTT

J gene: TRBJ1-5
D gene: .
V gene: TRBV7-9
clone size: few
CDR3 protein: CASHSSLWRNQPQHF
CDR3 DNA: TGTGCCAGCCATTCCTCGTTGTGGCGCAATCAGCCCCAGCATTTT

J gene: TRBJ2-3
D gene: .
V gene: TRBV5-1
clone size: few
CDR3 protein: CASSLDGNGGTDTQYF
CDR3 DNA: TGCGCCAGCAGCTTGGATGGGAACGGAGGCACAGATACGCAGTATTTT

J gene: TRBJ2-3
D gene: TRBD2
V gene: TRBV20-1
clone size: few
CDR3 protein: CSARASGRAATDTQYF
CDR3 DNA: TGCAGTGCTAGAGCTAGCGGGAGGGCCGCCACAGATACGCAGTATTTT

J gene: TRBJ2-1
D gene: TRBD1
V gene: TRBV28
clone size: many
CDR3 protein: CASSLPGQGAGLWFF
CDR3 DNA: TGTGCCAGCAGCCTACCGGGACAGGGGGCAGGTTTATGGTTCTTC

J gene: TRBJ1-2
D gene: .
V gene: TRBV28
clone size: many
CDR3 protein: CASTGGRNYGYTF
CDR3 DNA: TGTGCCAGCACGGGGGGACGGAACTATGGCTACACCTTC

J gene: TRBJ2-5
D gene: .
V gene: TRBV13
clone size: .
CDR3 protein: CASSLARSAQETQYF
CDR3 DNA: TGTGCCAGCAGCTTAGCTAGATCGGCCCAAGAGACCCAGTACTTC

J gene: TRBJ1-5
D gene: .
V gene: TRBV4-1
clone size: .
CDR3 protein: CASNQVSAEGFFQPQHF
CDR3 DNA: TGCGCCAGCAACCAAGTTTCGGCGGAGGGTTTTTTTCAGCCCCAGCATTTT

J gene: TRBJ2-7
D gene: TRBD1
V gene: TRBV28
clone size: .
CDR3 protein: CASSLLGTGGHYEQYF
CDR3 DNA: TGTGCCAGCTCACTACTGGGGACAGGGGGCCACTACGAGCAGTACTTC

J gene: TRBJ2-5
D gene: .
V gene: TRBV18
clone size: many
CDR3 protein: CASSPRQKETQYF
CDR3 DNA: TGTGCCAGCTCACCAAGGCAGAAAGAGACCCAGTACTTC

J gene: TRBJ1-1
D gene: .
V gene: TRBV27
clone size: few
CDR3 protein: CASRERVGWTEAFF
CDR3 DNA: TGTGCCAGTCGGGAGAGGGTAGGATGGACTGAAGCTTTCTTT

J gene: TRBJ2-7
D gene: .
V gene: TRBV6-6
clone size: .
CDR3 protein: CASSYSVAGEQYF
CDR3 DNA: TGTGCCAGCAGTTACTCGGTGGCTGGCGAGCAGTACTTC

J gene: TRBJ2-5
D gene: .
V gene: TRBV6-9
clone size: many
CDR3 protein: CASSYGQAEETQYF
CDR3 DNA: TGTGCCAGCAGTTATGGTCAGGCCGAAGAGACCCAGTACTTC

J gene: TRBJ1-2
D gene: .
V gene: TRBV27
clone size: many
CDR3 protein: CASSFLDSSYGYTF
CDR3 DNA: TGTGCCAGCAGTTTCCTCGACAGTTCCTATGGCTACACCTTC

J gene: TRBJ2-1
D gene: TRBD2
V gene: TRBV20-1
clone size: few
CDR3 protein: CSSRTGSGLAGVLF
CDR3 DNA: TGCAGTTCCAGGACAGGGAGCGGACTAGCGGGAGTTCTTTTC

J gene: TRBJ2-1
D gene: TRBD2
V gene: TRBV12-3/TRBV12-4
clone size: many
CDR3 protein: CASSTTSGYGEQFF
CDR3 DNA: TGTGCCAGCAGCACCACTAGCGGGTATGGTGAGCAGTTCTTC

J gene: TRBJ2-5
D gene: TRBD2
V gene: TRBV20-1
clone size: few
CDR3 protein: CSPGRLAGGLETQYF
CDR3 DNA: TGCAGCCCCGGTCGACTAGCGGGAGGGTTGGAGACCCAGTACTTC

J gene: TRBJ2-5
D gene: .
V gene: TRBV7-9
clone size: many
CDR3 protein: CASSLEGSGERQETQYF
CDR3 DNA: TGTGCCAGCAGCTTAGAAGGTTCCGGCGAGCGACAAGAGACCCAGTACTTC

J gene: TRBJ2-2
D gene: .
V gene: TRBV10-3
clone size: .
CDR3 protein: CAISDGGNTGELFF
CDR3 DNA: TGTGCCATCAGTGACGGGGGCAACACCGGGGAGCTGTTTTTT

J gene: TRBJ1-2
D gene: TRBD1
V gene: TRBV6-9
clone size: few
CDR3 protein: CASSYSGGTGSGYTF
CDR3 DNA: TGTGCCAGCAGTTACTCAGGTGGGACAGGGAGTGGCTACACCTTC

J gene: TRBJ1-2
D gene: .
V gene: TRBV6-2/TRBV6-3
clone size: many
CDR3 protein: CASSYLTGNYGYTF
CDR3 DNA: TGTGCCAGCAGTTACCTAACAGGAAACTATGGCTACACCTTC